These 31 T cell receptor beta chains were all obtained from the same sample, sequenced in a study of CD8 T cells in ankylosing spondylitis. TCRdb re-derived calls from the 5' RACE reads in MiXCR, one entry per CDR3 protein. The sample lists around 150,000 distinct CDR3 sequences, 18% occurring once. The specimen sequenced was blood, either unsorted or a sorted T cell fraction (not recorded which). The receptor set was obtained from a male donor with ankylosing spondylitis or in good health (not recorded which).

This clonotype came up many times. The V gene is TRBV5-1, the J gene TRBJ1-6, with D unresolved. Between the trimmed V and J ends, which lost 1 base and 8 bases, there was a span of 10 bases. The CDR3 runs 14 residues. CDR1 and CDR2 from the germline V gene are SGHRS and YFSETQ. CDR3 sequence reads: CASSLRQTHSPLHF. The CDR3, as DNA: TGCGCCAGCAGCTTGCGCCAGACCCATTCACCCCTCCACTTT.

V gene TRBV7-9 combines with J gene TRBJ1-1; D perhaps matches TRBD1 (6 bases). Germline V gene sequence: CDR1 SEHNR, CDR2 FQNEAQ (reference sequence). Trimming stripped 5 bases from V and 5 bases from J, with 9 bases between. The CDR3 is made up of 12 amino acids. CDR3 amino acids: CASSERGTEAFF. The CDR3 DNA reads as TGTGCCAGCAGCGAAAGGGGGACTGAAGCTTTCTTT.

In this sample, this clonotype turned up many times. The rearrangement joins TRBV7-2 to TRBJ2-3, with 7 bases fitting TRBD2. The CDR3 totals 14 residues. After removal of 1 base from V and 6 bases from J, the junction contained 4 bases not matched to a gene. Looked up from germline, CDR1 is SGHTA and CDR2 is FQGNSA. CDR3 bases: TGTGCCAGCAGCTTAGGCGGGAGAGGGGATACGCAGTATTTT. Amino acids: CASSLGGRGDTQYF.

This chain links TRBV30 with TRBJ2-4, with 8 bases fitting TRBD2. This CDR3 spans 16 amino acids. V lost 3 bases and J lost 6; bases outside the gene matches: 13. From germline, CDR1 is GTSNPN and CDR2 SVGIG (reference sequence). DNA of the CDR3: TGTGCCTGGAGCACCGCCCGGGGGGGGAGGTCAAACATTCAGTACTTC. Translation gives CAWSTARGGRSNIQYF.

The table lists this clonotype with a few counts. This chain links TRBV7-9 with TRBJ2-3, with a weak D call TRBD1 (5 bases). The CDR3 totals 14 residues. V was clipped by 5 bases and J by 4 bases, with 13 bases between them. In germline, CDR1 is SEHNR, CDR2 FQNEAQ (reference sequence). For the CDR3, the DNA is TGTGCCAGCAGCGAAGGCAGGGTGGCAGATACGCAGTATTTT. It encodes CASSEGRVADTQYF.

This chain links TRBV28 with TRBJ2-5, with D uncertain. The germline V gene has CDR1 MDHEN and CDR2 SYDVKM. V was trimmed by 1 base and J by 1 base, leaving 7 bases between them. The CDR3 spans 14 residues. In DNA, the CDR3 is TGTGCCAGCAGTTTATACAGATCCCAAGAGACCCAGTACTTC. It specifies CASSLYRSQETQYF.

The chain recombines TRBV1 with TRBJ1-1. TRBV1 is tagged as a pseudogene. The CDR3 runs to 11 residues. CDR3: CTSSQQFVAFF. Written as DNA, the CDR3 is TGCACCAGCAGTCAACAATTTGTGGCTTTCTTT.

This clonotype was observed at least ten times. The V call is TRBV12-3 or TRBV12-4, the J call TRBJ2-7; the D gene is possibly TRBD1 (6 bases). The CDR3 runs 14 residues. V lost 2 bases and J 2 bases, leaving 10 bases between the germline ends. The CDR3 DNA is TGTGCCAGCAGTTTAACAGGGCCAACCTACGAGCAGTACTTC. Translated, it gives CASSLTGPTYEQYF.

The CDR3: CSAPGLADYNEQFF. The DNA for the CDR3 is TGCAGCGCACCGGGACTAGCGGATTACAATGAGCAGTTCTTC. V gene TRBV20-1 combines with J gene TRBJ2-1, with 11 bases matching TRBD2. Per germline, CDR1 DFQATT and CDR2 SNEGSKA (reference sequence). There are 14 residues in the CDR3.

This clonotype was seen many times. V and J are TRBV2 and TRBJ2-1, with 7 bases identical to TRBD2. The germline CDR1 and CDR2 sequences are SNHLY and FYNNEI. The CDR3 has 14 amino acids. Trimming removed 7 bases from V and 4 bases from J; junction bases left unmatched: 7. The CDR3 nucleotides are TGTGCCAGCAATCTTCCTAGCGGATACAATGAGCAGTTCTTC. Protein sequence: CASNLPSGYNEQFF.

This clonotype has at least ten counts. This rearrangement joins TRBV5-1 to TRBJ2-1; D remains ambiguous. V lost 0 bases and J lost 6, with 7 bases in between. The CDR3 totals 13 residues. Germline V gives CDR1 SGHRS, CDR2 YFSETQ. The CDR3 loop reads CASSLDVLNEQFF. For the CDR3, the DNA is TGCGCCAGCAGCTTGGATGTCCTCAATGAGCAGTTCTTC.

CDR3 sequence: CSVADTSRGYTF. The DNA of the CDR3 is TGCAGCGTTGCGGACACGTCGCGGGGCTACACCTTC. The chain employs TRBV29-1 and TRBJ1-2; TRBD1 is a possible D gene (5 bases). The CDR3 contains 12 residues. Germline CDR1 is SQVTM and CDR2 is ANQGSEA. The V end was cut by 4 bases, the J end by 8 bases, with 14 bases between. Variable domain in full (rest from reference TRBV29-1 and TRBJ1-2): SAVISQKPSRDICQRGTSLTIQCQVDSQVTMMFWYRQQPGQSLTLIATANQGSEATYESGFVIDKFPISRPNLTFSTLTVSNMSPEDSSIYLCSVADTSRGYTFGSGTRLTVV.

This clonotype was recorded at least ten times. The V gene is TRBV20-1, the J gene TRBJ2-2; possibly TRBD1 for D (6 bases). V was pared by 7 bases and J by 3 bases, with 9 bases between. The CDR3 sequence is 12 residues long. Germline V gene lookup returns CDR1 DFQATT and CDR2 SNEGSKA (reference sequence). CDR3 bases: TGCAGTGGACAGGTCGACACCGGGGAGCTGTTTTTT. Its protein is CSGQVDTGELFF.

This chain links TRBV20-1 with TRBJ2-1, with TRBD1 identical over 8 bases. The germline CDR1 and CDR2 sequences are DFQATT and SNEGSKA (reference sequence). The ends lost 7 bases at V and 7 bases at J; junction bases unmatched: 18. The CDR3 consists of 16 residues. Here the CDR3 reads CSGRTGMVSAGNEQFF. CDR3 bases: TGCAGTGGCCGGACAGGGATGGTATCGGCCGGGAATGAGCAGTTCTTC.

This clonotype appeared many times. This rearrangement joins TRBV20-1 to TRBJ1-5; perhaps TRBD1 as D (5 bases). CDR1 and CDR2 (germline): DFQATT, SNEGSKA (reference sequence). Trimming left V 0 bases short and J 6 bases short, with 18 bases between. CDR3 size: 16 residues. The CDR3 loop reads CSARDVGGAERQPQHF. The CDR3 region has the DNA TGCAGTGCTAGAGATGTAGGAGGGGCCGAGCGTCAGCCCCAGCATTTT.

At least ten counts were recorded for this clonotype. The chain carries TRBV7-8 and TRBJ2-7; a weak D match, TRBD1 (5 bases). Trimming cost V 5 bases and J 7 bases, with 27 bases left between them. CDR1 SGHVS and CDR2 FQNEAQ come from the germline V gene. CDR3 length: 17 residues. The CDR3 DNA follows: TGTGCCAGCAGCGCCACACGCGGAGCAGGGCGAGGTATGGAGCAGTACTTC. Amino acid sequence: CASSATRGAGRGMEQYF.

A word on this clonotype: With a much larger clone just one base away, this may be a read error. CDR3 DNA: TGTACCAGCAGCTTGGATGACAGGGTGACGCAGTATTTT. Its protein product is CTSSLDDRVTQYF. V gene TRBV5-6 combines with J gene TRBJ2-3; 7 bases map to TRBD1. Germline assignment: CDR1 SGHDT and CDR2 YYEEEE. The CDR3 extends over 13 amino acids.

This clonotype was detected only a few times. The DNA of the CDR3 is TGTGCCAGCAGTTTTACCGTCCCGGGGGAAGAGACCCAGTACTTC. It translates to CASSFTVPGEETQYF. V and J are TRBV6-5 and TRBJ2-5; a possible D gene is TRBD2 (6 bases). The CDR3 runs 15 residues. Germline-derived CDR1 and CDR2 are MNHEY and SVGAGI. V was cut by 4 bases and J by 3 bases, with 15 bases left in between.

This clonotype was detected many times. The chain joins TRBV7-9 to TRBJ2-5; D is unresolved. The germline V gene has CDR1 SEHNR and CDR2 FQNEAQ (reference sequence). CDR3 length: 13 residues. Trimming stripped 5 bases from V and 2 bases from J, with 9 bases between. The CDR3 sequence: CASSRISQETQYF. In nucleotides, the CDR3 is TGTGCCAGCAGCCGGATATCACAAGAGACCCAGTACTTC.

This clonotype has a handful of counts. V usage is TRBV7-2 and J usage is TRBJ1-5; D not resolved. The CDR3 contains 13 residues. In germline, CDR1 is SGHTA, CDR2 FQGNSA. V lost 0 bases, J lost 5 bases, and 5 bases lay in between. The CDR3, as DNA: TGTGCCAGCAGCTTAGCATCGGATCAGCCCCAGCATTTT. Translated, it gives CASSLASDQPQHF. Full variable domain (remainder filled in from reference TRBV7-2 and TRBJ1-5): GAGVSQSPSNKVTEKGKDVELRCDPISGHTALYWYRQSLGQGLEFLIYFQGNSAPDKSGLPSDRFSAERTGGSVSTLTIQRTQQEDSAVYLCASSLASDQPQHFGDGTRLSIL.

This clonotype came up many times. V gene TRBV5-1 combines with J gene TRBJ2-1; no clear D gene. The CDR3 loop spans 15 amino acids. Trimming cost V 1 base and J 0 bases, with 8 bases left between them. In germline, CDR1 is SGHRS, CDR2 YFSETQ. CDR3 bases: TGCGCCAGCAGCTTGACTCTCAGCTCCTACAATGAGCAGTTCTTC. Residues: CASSLTLSSYNEQFF. The variable domain in full, completed from reference TRBV5-1 and TRBJ2-1, reads KAGVTQTPRYLIKTRGQQVTLSCSPISGHRSVSWYQQTPGQGLQFLFEYFSETQRNKGNFPGRFSGRQFSNSRSEMNVSTLELGDSALYLCASSLTLSSYNEQFFGPGTRLTVL.

This clonotype was detected only a few times. The chain recombines TRBV28 with TRBJ1-1; TRBD1 agrees at 7 bases. This CDR3 comprises 13 residues. In germline, CDR1 is MDHEN, CDR2 SYDVKM. Trimming cost V 1 base and J 7 bases; bases outside gene matches: 3. CDR3 protein: CASSLSDRIEAFF. CDR3 in DNA: TGTGCCAGCAGTTTATCGGACAGGATTGAAGCTTTCTTT. Supplemented by reference TRBV28 and TRBJ1-1, the full variable domain reads DVKVTQSSRYLVKRTGEKVFLECVQDMDHENMFWYRQDPGLGLRLIYFSYDVKMKEKGDIPEGYSVSREKKERFSLILESASTNQTSMYLCASSLSDRIEAFFGQGTRLTVV.

V and J are TRBV28 and TRBJ2-3; tentative D call: TRBD2 (6 bases). Germline V gene data show CDR1 as MDHEN and CDR2 as SYDVKM. This CDR3 comprises 15 residues. Between the trimmed V and J ends, which lost 5 bases and 2 bases, there was a span of 14 bases. The CDR3 reads CASSDAGLPTDTQYF. CDR3 nucleotide sequence: TGTGCCAGCAGTGATGCGGGACTCCCCACAGATACGCAGTATTTT.

This clonotype was recorded many times. The V gene is TRBV5-1, the J gene TRBJ1-1; no clear D gene. V lost 0 bases and J 11 bases, leaving 14 bases between the germline ends. The CDR3 is 13 amino acids. Germline CDR1 reads SGHRS; CDR2 reads YFSETQ. The CDR3 nucleotides are TGCGCCAGCAGCTTGGCGGGGAGGCCTGGCGCTTTCTTT. This encodes CASSLAGRPGAFF.

The chain links TRBV14 to TRBJ2-3; D gene unclear. CDR3 length equals 13 residues. Trimming pared 1 base from V and 10 bases from J, leaving 12 bases between. Germline V CDR1 and CDR2: SGHDN, FVKESK. DNA for the CDR3: TGTGCCAGCAGCCAAGCTGGCTCCCCTGCGCAGTATTTT. It translates to CASSQAGSPAQYF.

The genes are TRBV6-5 and TRBJ1-1; 8 nucleotides line up with TRBD1. In germline, CDR1 is MNHEY, CDR2 SVGAGI. CDR3 size: 13 residues. V gave up 6 bases and J gave up 5 bases; unmatched junction bases: 5. CDR3: CASRSGGRTEAFF. The CDR3 DNA reads TGTGCCAGCAGGTCAGGGGGCCGGACTGAAGCTTTCTTT.

By share of the sample, this clonotype is medium-sized. V gene TRBV5-1 combines with J gene TRBJ2-1; TRBD2 matches 8 bases. V trimming: 5 bases; J trimming: 0 bases; junction bases outside the gene matches: 7. This CDR3 comprises 16 residues. The germline V gene has CDR1 SGHRS and CDR2 YFSETQ. The CDR3 DNA follows: TGCGCCAGCAGATCGACTAGCGCCGGCTCCTACAATGAGCAGTTCTTC. This gives the protein CASRSTSAGSYNEQFF.

This rearrangement joins TRBV7-9 to TRBJ2-3; D may be TRBD2 (6 bases). There are 16 residues in the CDR3. Per the germline V gene, CDR1 is SEHNR and CDR2 is FQNEAQ (reference sequence). The germline V and J ends were trimmed by 2 bases and 0 bases, with 12 bases remaining between them. The CDR3 coding sequence is TGTGCCAGCAGCTTACAGGTAGCGGAAAGCACAGATACGCAGTATTTT. The encoded protein is CASSLQVAESTDTQYF.

The CDR3 DNA reads as TGTGCCAGCAGCCTGAAGGCCGGGACCCTGGCCTACAATGAGCAGTTCTTC. This sequence encodes CASSLKAGTLAYNEQFF. This chain connects TRBV4-2 to TRBJ2-1; D is tentatively TRBD1 or TRBD2 (5 bases each). Deletions cut 4 bases from V and 2 bases from J, with 18 bases between. In germline, CDR1 is LGHNA, CDR2 YNFKEQ. The CDR3 runs 17 residues.

The genes are TRBV5-1 and TRBJ2-1, with TRBD2 matching 9 bases. CDR1 and CDR2 (germline): SGHRS, YFSETQ. The CDR3 is 17 amino acids. Losses at the gene ends were 0 bases for V and 2 bases for J; bases not matched to a gene: 6. Here the CDR3 reads CASSLVLAGGTYNEQFF. DNA for the CDR3: TGCGCCAGCAGCTTGGTACTAGCGGGCGGCACCTACAATGAGCAGTTCTTC.

This clonotype has a count of ten or more. The J gene is TRBJ2-3, the V gene TRBV5-1, with 9 bases that match TRBD1. This CDR3 is 14 amino acids long. Germline V gene sequence: CDR1 SGHRS, CDR2 YFSETQ. The V segment lost 9 bases and the J segment 3 bases; nucleotides outside the gene matches: 8. Here the CDR3 reads CATQNRGPTDTQYF. The CDR3 nucleotides are TGCGCCACCCAGAACAGGGGGCCTACAGATACGCAGTATTTT.